The 9 T cell receptor beta chains below all came from one sample that was sequenced in a study of T cell responses to AZD1222 COVID-19 vaccine. The data were produced by immunoSEQ multiplex PCR, yet TCRdb's version contains in-frame clones alone and is incomplete. The sample lists some 120,000 clones; more than 85% were seen once. Sample: peripheral blood, taken on day 0 of AZD1222 vaccination. The receptors shown here come from an adult in good health.

V usage is TRBV7-9 and J usage is TRBJ2-1; 9 bases match TRBD1. J was trimmed by 6 bases and V by 5 bases; bases with no gene match: 8. CDR3 length: 15 amino acids. Germline V gene lookup returns CDR1 SEHNR and CDR2 FQNEAQ (reference sequence). CDR3 protein: CASSGRDRVFNEQFF. DNA of the CDR3: TGTGCCAGCAGCGGCCGGGACAGGGTTTTCAATGAGCAGTTCTTC.

A single count supports this clone. Other DNA sequences within the sample encode an identical CDR3. The chain links TRBV19 to TRBJ2-1, with D unclear. V gave up 1 base and J gave up 9 bases, with 7 bases separating them. Germline V gives CDR1 LNHDA, CDR2 SQIVND (reference sequence). CDR3 size: 12 residues. The CDR3 region has the DNA TGTGCCAGTAGTATAGGAGGTGGTGAGCAGTTCTTC. Encoded protein: CASSIGGGEQFF.

The chain recombines TRBV19 with TRBJ2-5; a weak D match, TRBD2 (5 bases). This CDR3 region has 16 residues. V was cut by 1 base and J by 1 base, with 13 bases left in between. In germline, CDR1 is LNHDA, CDR2 SQIVND (reference sequence). The CDR3 protein is CASSIVHVEGQETQYF. The CDR3, as DNA: TGTGCCAGTAGTATAGTACACGTAGAGGGCCAAGAGACCCAGTACTTC. The full variable domain, its missing parts supplied by reference TRBV19 and TRBJ2-5, is DGGITQSPKYLFRKEGQNVTLSCEQNLNHDAMYWYRQDPGQGLRLIYYSQIVNDFQKGDIAEGYSVSREKKESFPLTVTSAQKNPTAFYLCASSIVHVEGQETQYFGPGTRLLVL.

This clone turned up a few times. The chain links TRBV7-6 to TRBJ1-4, with D perhaps matching TRBD1 (5 bases). CDR1 and CDR2 (germline): SGHVS, FNYEAQ. V was trimmed by 1 base and J by 5 bases, leaving 14 bases between them. This CDR3 is 16 amino acids long. The CDR3 protein is CASSLGIRGPNEKLFF. The CDR3 DNA reads TGTGCCAGCAGCTTAGGTATCCGGGGCCCGAATGAAAAACTGTTTTTT.

This clone has a single count. The chain combines TRBV7-9 with TRBJ2-1; perhaps D is TRBD1 or TRBD2 (5 bases each). The ends were cut back, 3 bases at V and 4 bases at J, with 13 bases in the middle. This CDR3 is built from 15 residues. In germline, CDR1 is SEHNR, CDR2 FQNEAQ (reference sequence). The CDR3 protein is CASSFWGIPYNEQFF. CDR3 sequence (DNA): TGTGCCAGCAGCTTTTGGGGGATCCCATACAATGAGCAGTTCTTC.

The chain couples TRBV6-5 to TRBJ2-7; no clear D. Trimming shortened V by 5 bases and J by 0 bases, and 14 bases separated the two germline ends. This CDR3 region has 15 residues. Germline assignment: CDR1 MNHEY and CDR2 SVGAGI. CDR3 coding DNA: TGTGCCAGCAGTAGCCGGGTTTTTAACTCCTACGAGCAGTACTTC. Protein: CASSSRVFNSYEQYF.

The V and J genes are TRBV3-1 (or the pseudogene TRBV3-2) and TRBJ2-2; D unresolved. The CDR3 totals 16 residues. Germline V gene data show CDR1 as LGHDT and CDR2 as YNNKEL (reference sequence). Trimming removed 4 bases at V and 6 bases at J, with 18 bases between. CDR3 DNA sequence: TGTGCCAGCAGCCCTTTGACCCTTCTCCCCTCCGGGGAGCTGTTTTTT. It yields the protein CASSPLTLLPSGELFF.

The chain links TRBV6-1 to TRBJ1-4, with D uncertain. Trimming took 2 bases from V and 7 from J, leaving 11 bases between them. CDR1 is MNHNS and CDR2 is SASEGT in the germline V gene. The length of the CDR3 is 14 residues. The CDR3 region has the DNA TGTGCCAGCAGTGAATGGGGAAGGGTTGAAAAACTGTTTTTT. This translates into CASSEWGRVEKLFF.

V and J are TRBV30 and TRBJ1-3; no definite D call. The V end lost 2 bases, the J end lost 0 bases, and 8 bases lay between the germline ends. Germline V CDR1 and CDR2: GTSNPN, SVGIG (reference sequence). There are 14 residues in the CDR3. The CDR3 sequence is CAWSPISSGNTIYF. CDR3 sequence (DNA): TGTGCCTGGAGTCCTATTAGCTCTGGAAACACCATATATTTT.